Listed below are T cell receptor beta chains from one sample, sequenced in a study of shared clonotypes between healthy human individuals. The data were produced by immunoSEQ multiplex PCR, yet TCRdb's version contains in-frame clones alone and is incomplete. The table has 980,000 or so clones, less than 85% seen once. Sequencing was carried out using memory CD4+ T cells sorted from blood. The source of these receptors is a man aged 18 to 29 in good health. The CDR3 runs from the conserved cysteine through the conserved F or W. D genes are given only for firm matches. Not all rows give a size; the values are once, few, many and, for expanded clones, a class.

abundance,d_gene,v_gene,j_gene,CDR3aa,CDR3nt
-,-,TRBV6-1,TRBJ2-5,CASRSEMRQETQYF,TGTGCCAGCAGATCCGAGATGAGACAAGAGACCCAGTACTTC
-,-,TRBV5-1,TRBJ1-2,CASSMTDYGYTF,TGCGCCAGCAGCATGACAGACTATGGCTACACCTTC
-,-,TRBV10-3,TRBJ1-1,CAISEGEVNTEAFF,TGTGCCATCAGTGAGGGGGAGGTGAACACTGAAGCTTTCTTT
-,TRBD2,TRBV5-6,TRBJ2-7,CASSSWGLAGAYEQYF,TGTGCCAGCAGCTCCTGGGGACTAGCGGGGGCATACGAGCAGTACTTC
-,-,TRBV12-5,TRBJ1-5,CASGLVDQPQHF,TGTGCTAGTGGTTTGGTAGATCAGCCCCAGCATTTT
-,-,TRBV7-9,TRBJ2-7,CASSPHRGGLPYEQYF,TGTGCCAGCAGCCCCCATAGGGGGGGCCTCCCATACGAGCAGTACTTC
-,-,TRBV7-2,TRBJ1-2,CASSLDSRGYGYTF,TGTGCCAGCAGCTTAGACAGCCGAGGGTATGGCTACACCTTC
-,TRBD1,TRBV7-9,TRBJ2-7,CASSPMTGPYEQYF,TGTGCCAGCAGCCCTATGACAGGGCCCTACGAGCAGTACTTC
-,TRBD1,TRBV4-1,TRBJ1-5,CASSGKGQGMEQPQHF,TGCGCCAGCAGCGGGAAAGGACAGGGGATGGAGCAGCCCCAGCATTTT
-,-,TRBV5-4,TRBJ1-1,CASRREMNTEAFF,TGTGCCAGCAGACGAGAAATGAACACTGAAGCTTTCTTT
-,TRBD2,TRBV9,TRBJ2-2,CASSVAVGTSGRTGELFF,TGTGCCAGCAGCGTAGCGGTTGGGACTAGCGGGAGGACCGGGGAGCTGTTTTTT
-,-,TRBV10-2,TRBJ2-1,CASSELAGESDEQFF,TGCGCCAGCAGTGAGTTAGCAGGGGAAAGTGATGAGCAGTTCTTC
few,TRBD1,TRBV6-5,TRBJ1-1,CASSTGDRKGTEAFF,TGTGCCAGCAGTACCGGGGACAGGAAAGGCACTGAAGCTTTCTTT
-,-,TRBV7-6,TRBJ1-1,CASSLGSHLLNTEAFF,TGTGCCAGCAGCCTCGGGTCGCACTTACTGAACACTGAAGCTTTCTTT
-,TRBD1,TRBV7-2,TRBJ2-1,CASSPSLGGGPNEQFF,TGTGCCAGCAGCCCCTCTCTAGGGGGCGGGCCCAATGAGCAGTTCTTC
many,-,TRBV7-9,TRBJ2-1,CASSPLPSGGLYNEQFF,TGTGCCAGCAGCCCTCTACCGAGCGGAGGACTATACAATGAGCAGTTCTTC
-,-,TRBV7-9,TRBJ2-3,CASNAVDTQYF,TGTGCCAGCAACGCAGTAGATACGCAGTATTTT
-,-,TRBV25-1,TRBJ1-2,CASSPSVGGYTF,TGTGCCAGCAGTCCCTCGGTGGGCGGCTACACCTTC
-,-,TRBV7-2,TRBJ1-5,CASSLVVGADQPQHF,TGTGCCAGCAGCTTAGTGGTTGGCGCGGATCAGCCCCAGCATTTT
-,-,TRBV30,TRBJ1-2,CAWSWQIDGYTF,TGTGCCTGGAGTTGGCAGATCGATGGCTACACCTTC
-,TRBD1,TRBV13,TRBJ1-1,CASSLGQGNTEAFF,TGTGCCAGCAGCCTCGGACAGGGTAACACTGAAGCTTTCTTT
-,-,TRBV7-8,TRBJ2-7,CASSARDFLLGEQYF,TGTGCCAGCAGCGCCCGGGACTTCCTCTTGGGCGAGCAGTACTTC
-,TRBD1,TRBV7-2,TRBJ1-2,CASTLRGQAFNYGYTF,TGTGCCAGCACCTTAAGGGGACAGGCCTTTAACTATGGCTACACCTTC
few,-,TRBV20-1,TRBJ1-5,CSASINQPQHF,TGCAGTGCTAGCATTAATCAGCCCCAGCATTTT
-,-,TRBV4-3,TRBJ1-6,CASSQSQGYDSPLHF,TGCGCCAGCAGCCAGAGCCAGGGTTATGATTCACCCCTCCACTTT
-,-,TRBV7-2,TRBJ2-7,CASSSPPVGPYEQYF,TGTGCCAGCAGCTCGCCTCCGGTGGGCCCCTACGAGCAGTACTTC
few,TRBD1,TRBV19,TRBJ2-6,CASSDRGKTGANVLTF,TGTGCCAGTAGCGACAGGGGGAAAACTGGGGCCAACGTCCTGACTTTC
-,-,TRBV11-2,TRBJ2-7,CASSVTGRHYEQYF,TGTGCCAGCAGCGTAACCGGGAGACACTACGAGCAGTACTTC
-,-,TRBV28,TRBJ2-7,CASGRVTYEQYF,TGTGCCAGCGGTCGGGTAACTTACGAGCAGTACTTC
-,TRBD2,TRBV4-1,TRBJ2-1,CASSQAPAGGKWNEQFF,TGCGCCAGCAGCCAAGCCCCAGCGGGAGGGAAGTGGAATGAGCAGTTCTTC
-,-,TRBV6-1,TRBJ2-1,CASSGQGGNEQFF,TGTGCCAGCAGTGGCCAGGGAGGCAATGAGCAGTTCTTC
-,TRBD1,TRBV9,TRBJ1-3,CASSVGTGTARNTIYF,TGTGCCAGCAGCGTAGGCACGGGGACAGCGAGAAACACCATATATTTT
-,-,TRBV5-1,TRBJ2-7,CASSFGGTYEQYF,TGCGCCAGCAGCTTTGGCGGGACCTACGAGCAGTACTTC
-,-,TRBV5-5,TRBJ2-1,CASAGGALPSGNEQFF,TGTGCCAGCGCCGGTGGGGCGCTCCCCTCCGGGAATGAGCAGTTCTTC
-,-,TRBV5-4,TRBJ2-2,CASSPGQTNTGELFF,TGTGCCAGCAGCCCTGGACAGACTAACACCGGGGAGCTGTTTTTT
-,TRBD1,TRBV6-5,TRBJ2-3,CASSDRGHTDTQYF,TGTGCCAGTTCGGACAGGGGGCACACAGATACGCAGTATTTT
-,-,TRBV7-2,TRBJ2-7,CASSIQSSGTRSYEQYF,TGTGCCAGCAGCATCCAGTCCTCCGGGACAAGATCCTACGAGCAGTACTTC
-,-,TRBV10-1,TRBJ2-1,CASSTLANNEQFF,TGCGCCAGCAGCACCTTAGCAAACAATGAGCAGTTCTTC
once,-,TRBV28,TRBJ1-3,CASSNPVSGNTIYF,TGTGCCAGCAGTAATCCCGTCTCTGGAAACACCATATATTTT
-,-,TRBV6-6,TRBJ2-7,CASRSNGLSHEQYF,TGTGCCAGCAGATCAAACGGGCTTAGCCACGAGCAGTACTTC
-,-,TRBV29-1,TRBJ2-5,CSVARYRQETQYF,TGCAGCGTGGCCCGCTACCGCCAAGAGACCCAGTACTTC
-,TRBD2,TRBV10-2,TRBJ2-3,CASSDPSGRGTDTQYF,TGCGCCAGCAGTGATCCTAGCGGGAGGGGCACAGATACGCAGTATTTT
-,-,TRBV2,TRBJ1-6,CASSEGDPTPNRNSPLHF,TGTGCCAGCAGCGAAGGGGACCCAACTCCGAACAGGAATTCACCCCTCCACTTT
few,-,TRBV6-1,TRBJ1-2,CASNRDIANYGYTF,TGTGCCAGCAATCGGGACATAGCTAACTATGGCTACACCTTC
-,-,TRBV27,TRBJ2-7,CASSPTGTIYEQYF,TGTGCCAGCAGTCCGACCGGGACCATCTACGAGCAGTACTTC
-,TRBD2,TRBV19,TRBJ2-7,CATQSHREAPYEQYF,TGTGCCACTCAATCGCACCGGGAGGCCCCGTATGAGCAGTACTTC
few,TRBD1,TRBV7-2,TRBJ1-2,CASSLGQGGYGYTF,TGTGCCAGCAGCTTAGGACAGGGAGGCTATGGCTACACCTTC
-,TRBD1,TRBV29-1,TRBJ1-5,CSVEADRGVSSNQPQHF,TGCAGCGTTGAAGCGGACAGGGGGGTTAGTAGCAATCAGCCCCAGCATTTT
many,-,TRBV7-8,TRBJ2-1,CASSLSGSSSYNEQFF,TGTGCCAGCAGCTTATCCGGGAGTAGCTCCTACAATGAGCAGTTCTTC
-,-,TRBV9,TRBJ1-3,CASSVGLGPGNTIYF,TGTGCCAGCAGCGTAGGATTGGGTCCGGGAAACACCATATATTTT
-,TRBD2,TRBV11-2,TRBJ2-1,CASSLLAGVFNEQFF,TGTGCCAGCAGCCTCCTAGCGGGGGTTTTCAATGAGCAGTTCTTC
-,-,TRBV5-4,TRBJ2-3,CASSRDAPDTQYF,TGTGCCAGCAGCCGGGACGCTCCAGATACGCAGTATTTT